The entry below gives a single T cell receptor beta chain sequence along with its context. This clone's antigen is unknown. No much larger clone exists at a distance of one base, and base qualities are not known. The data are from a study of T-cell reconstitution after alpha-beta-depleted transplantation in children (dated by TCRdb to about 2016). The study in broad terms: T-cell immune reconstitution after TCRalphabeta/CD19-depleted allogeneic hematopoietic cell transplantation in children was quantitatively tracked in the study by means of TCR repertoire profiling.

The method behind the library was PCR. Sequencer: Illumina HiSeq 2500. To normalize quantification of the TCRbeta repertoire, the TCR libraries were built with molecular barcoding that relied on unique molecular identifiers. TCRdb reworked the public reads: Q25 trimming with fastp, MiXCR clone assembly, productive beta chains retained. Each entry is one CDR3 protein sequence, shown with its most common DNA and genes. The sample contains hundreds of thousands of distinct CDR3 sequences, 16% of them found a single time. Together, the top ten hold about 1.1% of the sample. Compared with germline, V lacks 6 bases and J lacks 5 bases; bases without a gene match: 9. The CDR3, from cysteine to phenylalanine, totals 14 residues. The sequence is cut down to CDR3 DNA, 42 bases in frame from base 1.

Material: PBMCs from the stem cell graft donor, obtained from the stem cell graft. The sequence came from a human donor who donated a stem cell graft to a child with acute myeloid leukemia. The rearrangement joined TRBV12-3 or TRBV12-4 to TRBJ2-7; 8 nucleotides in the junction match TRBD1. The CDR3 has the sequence CASSRRTGFNEQYF. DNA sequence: TGTGCCAGCAGCCGCCGGACAGGGTTTAACGAGCAGTACTTC.